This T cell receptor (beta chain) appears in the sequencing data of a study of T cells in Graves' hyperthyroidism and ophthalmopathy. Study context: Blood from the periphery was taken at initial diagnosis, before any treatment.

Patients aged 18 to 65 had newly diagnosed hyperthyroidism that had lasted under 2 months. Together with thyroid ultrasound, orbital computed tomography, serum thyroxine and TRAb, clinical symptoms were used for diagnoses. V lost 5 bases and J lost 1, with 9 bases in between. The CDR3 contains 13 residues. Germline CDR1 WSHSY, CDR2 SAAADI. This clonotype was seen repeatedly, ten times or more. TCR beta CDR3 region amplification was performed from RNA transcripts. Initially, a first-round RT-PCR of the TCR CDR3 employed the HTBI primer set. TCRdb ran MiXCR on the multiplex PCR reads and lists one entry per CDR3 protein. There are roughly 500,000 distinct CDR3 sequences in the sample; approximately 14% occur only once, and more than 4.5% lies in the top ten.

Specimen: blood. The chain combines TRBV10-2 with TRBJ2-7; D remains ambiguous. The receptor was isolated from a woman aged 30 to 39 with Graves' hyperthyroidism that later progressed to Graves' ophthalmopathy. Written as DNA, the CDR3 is TGCGCCAGCAGTTCCGGGCCATCCTACGAGCAGTACTTC. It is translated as CASSSGPSYEQYF.